The sequence of this TCR beta chain was determined in a study of Ad26.COV2.S vaccination and SARS-CoV-2 variants. Study overall: Donor participated within the Ad26.COV2.S arm of the COV1001 trial.

Data came from immunoSEQ multiplex PCR; TCRdb stores just in-frame clones and leaves some out. The table records about 350,000 clones, around 88% of them present only once. The ends were cut back, 4 bases at V and 13 bases at J, with 8 bases in the middle. This CDR3 is 11 amino acids long. Germline V lookup: CDR1 LGHDT, CDR2 YNNKEL (reference sequence). Noted treatment: 19 received Ad26.COV2.S at low or high dose, single or two shots; 5 received placebo; per-sample allocation not given. All samples were drawn on day 63, counting from the first vaccine or placebo injection. Donor was an adult aged 18-55 years in Boston.

This TCR was sampled from a person aged 18 to 65 who received the Ad26.COV2.S COVID-19 vaccine or a placebo. The sequencing used peripheral blood, collected in a trial of Ad26.COV2.S vaccine versus placebo. V is TRBV3-1 (or the pseudogene TRBV3-2) and J is TRBJ1-6; D gene unclear. The CDR3: CASSPEAPLHF. The CDR3, as DNA: TGTGCCAGCAGCCCTGAGGCGCCCCTCCACTTT.